The 7 T cell receptor beta chains listed next were all sequenced from one sample in a study of vaccination and CD4 T cells after COVID-19. For these receptors, no antigen is known. The treatment: roughly ten-day PBMC culture with coronavirus spike peptide pools or control peptides (ViraFEST assay). Cultured CD4+ T-cell DNA underwent Oncomine TCR Beta short-read sequencing. TCRdb fed the PCR reads into MiXCR, producing one record per CDR3 protein. The repertoire holds more than 10,000 distinct CDR3 sequences, with around 40% as singletons. Sequenced material: CD4+ T cells from blood, cultured in vitro, taken after SARS-CoV-2 vaccination. These receptor sequences come from a human donor who had recovered from COVID-19.

The table lists this clonotype with a few counts. The chain employs TRBV27 and TRBJ2-3; unclear D gene. Germline V gene data show CDR1 as MNHEY and CDR2 as SMNVEV (reference sequence). The CDR3 covers 14 residues. Trimming took off 0 bases at V and 6 bases at J, with 10 bases between the two ends. The CDR3 DNA follows: TGTGCCAGCAGTTTATCGGCCGCTCAGGATACGCAGTATTTT. It translates to CASSLSAAQDTQYF.

By sample share, this clonotype is medium-sized (0.01 to 0.1%). The chain employs TRBV18 and TRBJ1-2; D may be TRBD1 (6 bases). There are 16 residues in the CDR3. Germline lookup yields CDR1 KGHSH and CDR2 LQKENI. The V end was cut by 4 bases, the J end by 8 bases, with 23 bases between. CDR3 region: CASSQTLLQGGVGYTF. DNA of the CDR3: TGTGCCAGCTCACAGACCCTGCTACAGGGCGGGGTCGGCTACACCTTC.

The chain couples TRBV24-1 to TRBJ2-5; perhaps TRBD2 as D (5 bases). V lost 4 bases, J lost 5 bases, and 10 bases lay in between. Per the germline V gene, CDR1 is KGHDR and CDR2 is SFDVKD. There are 13 residues in the CDR3. DNA of the CDR3: TGTGCCACCAGTGAGGGGAGTCGGGAGACCCAGTACTTC. Protein product: CATSEGSRETQYF.

The chain combines TRBV12-3 or TRBV12-4 with TRBJ2-7; 12 nucleotides line up with TRBD2. This CDR3 is built from 17 residues. Trimming cost V 3 bases and J 7 bases; bases outside gene matches: 13. CDR3 bases: TGTGCCAGCAGTTTCCTGACTAGCGGGAGAGTATCGTATGAGCAGTACTTC. This encodes CASSFLTSGRVSYEQYF.

This clonotype has only a few counts. The chain has TRBV20-1 and TRBJ2-3; possible D gene TRBD2, 5 bases. The V and J ends lost 0 bases and 3 bases respectively, with 16 bases between them. This CDR3 spans 16 amino acids. Per the germline V gene, CDR1 is DFQATT and CDR2 is SNEGSKA (reference sequence). CDR3 in amino acids: CSARDQRTVLTDTQYF. The CDR3 region has the DNA TGCAGTGCTAGAGACCAGAGGACTGTTCTTACAGATACGCAGTATTTT.

The chain has TRBV15 and TRBJ1-1; D uncertain. The CDR3 has 13 residues. Looked up from germline, CDR1 is LNHNV and CDR2 is YYDKDF (reference sequence). The germline V and J ends were trimmed by 5 bases and 4 bases, with 11 bases remaining between them. CDR3 sequence: CATSRNLGTEAFF. Written as DNA, the CDR3 is TGTGCCACCAGCCGAAACTTAGGCACTGAAGCTTTCTTT.

The rearrangement joins TRBV18 to TRBJ2-5; 9 bases match TRBD1. The junction had 11 bases not matched to a gene; V was cut back by 2 bases and J by 7 bases. Germline loops: CDR1 KGHSH, CDR2 LQKENI. This CDR3 spans 16 amino acids. CDR3 in DNA: TGTGCCAGCTCACCAACTTCCGGGACAGGGATCGGGACCCAGTACTTC. It codes for CASSPTSGTGIGTQYF.